A selection of T cell receptor beta chains follows, all from one sample in a study of T-cell reconstitution after alpha-beta-depleted transplantation in children. TCRdb fed the PCR reads into MiXCR, producing one record per CDR3 protein. The sample includes about 500,000 distinct CDR3 sequences, 30% to 35% of them seen just once. The starting material was PBMCs from the stem cell graft donor, obtained from the stem cell graft. The receptor set was obtained from a human donor who donated a stem cell graft to a child with aplastic anemia. CDR3s include the opening cysteine and the closing phenylalanine or tryptophan. D genes are given only for firm matches. The listing skips clone size in some rows; elsewhere it reads once, few, many or a size class.

d_call j_call clone_size v_call cdr3_aa cdr3_nt
TRBD1 TRBJ2-5 . TRBV10-3 CAISQTGKETQYF TGTGCCATCAGCCAGACAGGGAAAGAGACCCAGTACTTC
TRBD2 TRBJ2-5 . TRBV5-1 CASKRTSGRQETQYF TGCGCCAGTAAGAGGACTAGCGGAAGGCAAGAGACCCAGTACTTC
. TRBJ2-3 few TRBV21-1 CASSKVRGRASTDTQYF TGTGCCAGCAGCAAAGTTAGAGGGAGGGCTAGCACAGATACGCAGTATTTT
. TRBJ1-4 . TRBV14 CASSQDRGTINEKLFF TGTGCCAGCAGCCAAGATCGGGGGACAATAAATGAAAAACTGTTTTTT
. TRBJ1-3 . TRBV7-9 CASSATQHTLYF TGTGCCAGCAGCGCAACCCAGCACACCTTATATTTT
TRBD1 TRBJ2-7 . TRBV28 CASSGTRQGYEQYF TGTGCCAGCAGTGGAACTAGACAGGGGTACGAGCAGTACTTC
TRBD1 TRBJ2-2 . TRBV12-3/TRBV12-4 CASTGGKGRAGELFF TGTGCCAGCACAGGGGGCAAGGGAAGAGCCGGGGAGCTGTTTTTT
. TRBJ1-1 many TRBV20-1 CSARTGGNTEAFF TGCAGTGCCAGAACGGGCGGGAACACTGAAGCTTTCTTT
. TRBJ2-3 . TRBV27 CASSLFSPIGERSTDTQYF TGTGCCAGCAGTTTATTTTCCCCCATAGGGGAGCGGAGCACAGATACGCAGTATTTT
. TRBJ1-2 . TRBV20-1 CSAISGGVRGYTF TGCAGTGCTATCTCCGGAGGGGTTCGTGGCTACACCTTC
TRBD1 TRBJ2-5 few TRBV7-2 CASVWGRTGGGETQYF TGTGCCAGCGTATGGGGTCGGACAGGGGGTGGGGAGACCCAGTACTTC
. TRBJ1-5 . TRBV5-6 CASSSLTRGGDQPQHF TGTGCCAGCAGCTCGCTTACCAGGGGTGGTGATCAGCCCCAGCATTTT
. TRBJ2-3 few TRBV20-1 CSASRGGTTDTQYF TGCAGTGCTAGTCGCGGCGGGACCACAGATACGCAGTATTTT
. TRBJ1-1 . TRBV11-2 CASSFLRPGDTEAFF TGTGCCAGCAGCTTTCTCCGCCCCGGGGACACTGAAGCTTTCTTT
. TRBJ1-3 . TRBV5-1 CASSLSAGSGGNTIYF TGCGCCAGCAGCTTGAGCGCAGGGTCGGGCGGAAACACCATATATTTT
. TRBJ1-1 . TRBV2 CASSERTQKNTEAFF TGTGCCAGCAGTGAGAGGACACAAAAGAACACTGAAGCTTTCTTT
. TRBJ2-5 . TRBV6-6 CASRQETQYF TGTGCCAGCAGGCAAGAGACCCAGTACTTC
. TRBJ2-1 . TRBV19 CASAGFYNEQFF TGTGCCAGCGCGGGGTTCTACAATGAGCAGTTCTTC
TRBD2 TRBJ2-4 . TRBV5-5 CASSREASGTKNIQYF TGTGCCAGCAGCCGTGAGGCTAGCGGGACCAAAAACATTCAGTACTTC
. TRBJ1-1 few TRBV7-8 CASSLVRQGRTEAFF TGTGCCAGCAGCTTAGTAAGGCAGGGGAGGACTGAAGCTTTCTTT
. TRBJ2-2 few TRBV20-1 CSAGGRGSTGELFF TGCAGTGCTGGGGGGAGAGGGTCCACCGGGGAGCTGTTTTTT
. TRBJ2-1 few TRBV23-1 CASSQSRIYNEQFF TGCGCCAGCAGTCAATCGAGGATTTACAATGAGCAGTTCTTC
TRBD2 TRBJ2-1 few TRBV7-8 CASSPGGVSYNEQFF TGTGCCAGCAGCCCTGGGGGGGTCTCCTACAATGAGCAGTTCTTC
. TRBJ1-1 few TRBV10-3 CAIRPSSMNTEAFF TGTGCCATCAGACCGTCTTCCATGAACACTGAAGCTTTCTTT
. TRBJ2-2 few TRBV29-1 CSVVIFRAGRTGELFF TGCAGCGTCGTCATCTTTAGGGCAGGGAGGACCGGGGAGCTGTTTTTT
. TRBJ2-5 few TRBV12-3/TRBV12-4 CASTRDLLETQYF TGTGCCAGCACCCGGGACCTACTTGAGACCCAGTACTTC
TRBD1 TRBJ2-7 few TRBV7-9 CASSPDGTGASYEQYF TGTGCCAGCAGCCCGGACGGGACAGGGGCCTCCTACGAGCAGTACTTC
TRBD1 TRBJ1-1 few TRBV5-1 CASSIGQGKNTEAFF TGCGCCAGCAGCATCGGACAGGGGAAGAACACTGAAGCTTTCTTT
. TRBJ2-3 . TRBV30 CAWSVGAGGVDTQYF TGTGCCTGGAGTGTCGGCGCTGGTGGTGTGGATACGCAGTATTTT
. TRBJ1-1 . TRBV11-1 CACGTVNTEAFF TGTGCCTGCGGGACGGTGAACACTGAAGCTTTCTTT
TRBD2 TRBJ2-1 few TRBV5-1 CASSLGAGGTPGNEQFF TGCGCCAGCAGCTTGGGAGCGGGAGGGACGCCTGGCAATGAGCAGTTCTTC
TRBD1 TRBJ1-2 . TRBV7-9 CASSLSKDRGKNYGYTF TGTGCCAGCAGCTTATCGAAGGACAGGGGAAAAAACTATGGCTACACCTTC
. TRBJ1-1 . TRBV6-1 CASKGIQAQHTEAFF TGTGCCAGCAAGGGGATACAGGCCCAGCACACTGAAGCTTTCTTT
. TRBJ2-3 few TRBV28 CASSSITGSTSTDTQYF TGTGCCAGCAGTTCCATTACGGGCAGTACTAGCACAGATACGCAGTATTTT
TRBD1 TRBJ2-3 . TRBV28 CASRILDRGTDTQYF TGTGCCAGCAGGATTCTGGACAGGGGAACAGATACGCAGTATTTT
. TRBJ2-3 . TRBV12-3/TRBV12-4 CASSLIYTDTQYF TGTGCCAGCAGCCTGATCTACACAGATACGCAGTATTTT
. TRBJ1-3 . TRBV12-3/TRBV12-4 CASSGGRRSGNTIYF TGTGCCAGCAGCGGAGGACGCCGCTCTGGAAACACCATATATTTT
TRBD2 TRBJ2-3 . TRBV12-3/TRBV12-4 CASRASGIFTDTQYF TGTGCCAGCAGGGCTAGCGGGATTTTCACAGATACGCAGTATTTT
. TRBJ2-3 . TRBV6-1 CAAGGTSGTDTQYF TGTGCCGCCGGGGGCACTAGCGGCACAGATACGCAGTATTTT
TRBD2 TRBJ2-5 few TRBV29-1 CSVLGLAGARETQYF TGCAGCGTGCTGGGACTAGCGGGAGCGAGGGAGACCCAGTACTTC
. TRBJ1-2 few TRBV20-1 CSAAPGSNYGYTF TGCAGTGCTGCCCCGGGGTCTAACTATGGCTACACCTTC
. TRBJ2-3 few TRBV20-1 CSVGALGTDTQYF TGCAGTGTGGGGGCCTTGGGGACAGATACGCAGTATTTT
. TRBJ2-5 . TRBV20-1 CSATRTVQETQYF TGCAGTGCTACTAGGACAGTGCAAGAGACCCAGTACTTC
TRBD2 TRBJ2-3 . TRBV4-3 CASSQDQRELDTQYF TGCGCCAGCAGCCAAGATCAGCGGGAGTTGGATACGCAGTATTTT
. TRBJ2-7 few TRBV6-2/TRBV6-3 CASSWDPIPYEQYF TGTGCCAGCAGTTGGGACCCTATCCCCTACGAGCAGTACTTC
. TRBJ1-1 once TRBV12-3/TRBV12-4 CASSPSTGNTEAFF TGTGCCAGCAGTCCTTCGACAGGGAACACTGAAGCTTTCTTT
TRBD2 TRBJ2-3 . TRBV7-2 CASSNMRTSGKKDTQYF TGTGCCAGCAGCAACATGCGGACTAGCGGAAAGAAAGATACGCAGTATTTT
TRBD2 TRBJ2-1 few TRBV27 CASSWAGLAFNNEQFF TGTGCCAGCAGTTGGGCAGGACTAGCGTTCAACAATGAGCAGTTCTTC
TRBD1 TRBJ2-6 . TRBV7-2 CASTLGGTGAGANVLTF TGTGCCAGCACCCTTGGTGGGACAGGGGCTGGGGCCAACGTCCTGACTTTC
TRBD1 TRBJ2-3 few TRBV6-5 CASSARQGRSTDTQYF TGTGCCAGCAGCGCCCGACAGGGGAGGTCCACAGATACGCAGTATTTT
. TRBJ1-2 . TRBV18 CASSPTETNYGYTF TGTGCCAGCTCACCGACAGAAACTAACTATGGCTACACCTTC
. TRBJ1-4 . TRBV30 CAWSGGDFSNEKLFF TGTGCCTGGTCCGGGGGGGACTTTTCTAATGAAAAACTGTTTTTT
TRBD2 TRBJ2-4 few TRBV29-1 CSVELWTSGSYIQYF TGCAGCGTTGAACTCTGGACTAGCGGGAGCTACATTCAGTACTTC
. TRBJ2-2 . TRBV6-2/TRBV6-3 CASSYSSLSGELFF TGTGCCAGCAGTTACTCGTCCTTAAGCGGGGAGCTGTTTTTT
. TRBJ1-2 few TRBV4-3 CASSQDPRGDGYTF TGCGCCAGCAGCCAAGATCCCAGGGGAGATGGCTACACCTTC
. TRBJ2-3 few TRBV27 CASSSRTLRGSDTQYF TGTGCCAGCAGTTCACGGACTCTGCGAGGCTCAGATACGCAGTATTTT
. TRBJ1-2 few TRBV24-1 CATSDRYGYTF TGTGCCACCAGTGATCGTTATGGCTACACCTTC